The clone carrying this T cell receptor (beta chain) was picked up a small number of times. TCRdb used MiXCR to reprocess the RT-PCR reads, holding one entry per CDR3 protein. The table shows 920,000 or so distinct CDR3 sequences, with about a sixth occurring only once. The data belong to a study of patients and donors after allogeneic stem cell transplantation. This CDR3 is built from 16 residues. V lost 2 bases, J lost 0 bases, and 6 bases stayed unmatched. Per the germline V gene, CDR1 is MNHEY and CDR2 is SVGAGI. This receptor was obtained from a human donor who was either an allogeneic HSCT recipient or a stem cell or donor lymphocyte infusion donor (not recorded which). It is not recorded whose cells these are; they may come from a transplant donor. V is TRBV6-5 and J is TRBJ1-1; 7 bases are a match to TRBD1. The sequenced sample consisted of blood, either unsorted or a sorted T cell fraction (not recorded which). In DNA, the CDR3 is TGTGCCAGCAGTTACGGGACAGCCGGGGTGAACACTGAAGCTTTCTTT. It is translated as CASSYGTAGVNTEAFF.